This T cell receptor (beta chain) appears in the sequencing data of a study of human T cells and chemical hapten exposure. In the study overall: The cohort included alopecia areata under or over 50% scalp, totalis and universalis.

MiXCR was run by TCRdb on the RACE reads, yielding one entry per CDR3 protein. The table records about 140,000 distinct CDR3 sequences, roughly 12% of them present only once. Study-level results: Among expanded TCRs, significantly more large CDR3 similarity clusters formed than among controls. DPC sensitization produced no change in TCRs with frequency above 1 in 1000.

The sample's time point: patch test 2, 6 weeks after DPC sensitization. Indicated treatment: therapeutic diphenylcyclopropenone sensitization with weekly scalp DPC. Trimming cost V 1 base and J 2 bases, with 15 bases left between them. This CDR3 region has 15 residues. The germline gives CDR1 DFQATT, CDR2 SNEGSKA (reference sequence). As for this clonotype: The antigen remains unidentified.

The specimen comprised whole blood, sampled in connection with sensitization to the hapten diphenylcyclopropenone (DPC). The gene calls are TRBV20-1 and TRBJ2-7, with TRBD2 as a possible D gene (6 bases). The TCR originated in a woman aged 45-65 years with alopecia areata. Some clones in this sample may be carry-over from other donors' samples. The CDR3 sequence: CSARGGDPEAYEQYF. In DNA form, the CDR3 reads TGCAGTGCTAGAGGCGGGGACCCTGAGGCCTACGAGCAGTACTTC.